Below are 21 T cell receptor beta chains sequenced from a single sample in a study of blood T cell repertoires in COVID-19. Assay used: immunoSEQ multiplex PCR; TCRdb lists only in-frame clones, some missing. The sample consists of about 65,000 clones, 93% of them appearing once. Input material: peripheral blood. The receptors were gathered from a man between 65 and 85 years old with active COVID-19.

The chain joins TRBV7-9 to TRBJ1-1; D may be TRBD1 (6 bases). This CDR3 has 15 residues. The germline V gene has CDR1 SEHNR and CDR2 FQNEAQ (reference sequence). The V and J ends lost 2 bases and 1 base respectively, with 11 bases between them. The CDR3 coding sequence is TGTGCCAGCAGCTTAAGGGCAGGGGCGAACACTGAAGCTTTCTTT. Translated: CASSLRAGANTEAFF.

The chain joins TRBV11-2 to TRBJ2-1; TRBD2 might be the D (5 bases). Germline CDR1 and CDR2: SGHAT and FQNNGV. V lost 5 bases to trimming and J lost 12 bases, with 14 bases between them. This CDR3 has 12 amino acids. The CDR3 reads CASSPRRIGQFF. The CDR3 coding sequence is TGTGCCAGCAGCCCCCGGAGGATAGGGCAGTTCTTC.

V usage is TRBV6-4 and J usage is TRBJ1-2; tentatively, D is TRBD1 (5 bases). CDR1 is MRHNA and CDR2 is SNTAGT in the germline V gene. This CDR3 comprises 15 residues. The V gene lost 0 bases and the J gene lost 0 bases, with 8 bases spanning the gap. The CDR3 nucleotides read TGTGCCAGCAGTGACTCTGGGGGGGCTAACTATGGCTACACCTTC. Its translation is CASSDSGGANYGYTF.

This chain connects TRBV7-8 to TRBJ2-3, with 7 bases lining up with TRBD1. Trimming took 0 bases from V and 6 from J; bases not matched to a gene: 12. The CDR3 contains 17 residues. The germline CDR1 and CDR2 sequences are SGHVS and FQNEAQ. CDR3 protein: CASSLATLEGQADTQYF. The CDR3 nucleotides are TGTGCCAGCAGCTTAGCGACCCTCGAAGGACAGGCCGATACGCAGTATTTT.

In this sample, this clone turned up once. This chain connects TRBV6-4 to TRBJ1-2; 10 bases map to TRBD1. Germline V CDR1 and CDR2: MRHNA, SNTAGT. This CDR3 spans 13 amino acids. J gave up 6 bases and V 3 bases, and 1 base lay outside the gene matches. The CDR3 spells CASSETGGHGYTF. As DNA, the CDR3 is TGTGCCAGCAGTGAGACAGGGGGCCATGGCTACACCTTC.

The CDR3: CASSRQGGDGEQFF. The CDR3 DNA reads TGTGCCAGCAGCAGACAGGGTGGTGATGGTGAGCAGTTCTTC. This sequence joins TRBV6-5 and TRBJ2-1, with 7 nucleotides matching TRBD1. CDR3 length: 14 amino acids. The J segment lost 9 bases and the V segment lost 6 bases, leaving 11 bases of the junction unmatched. Germline V gene sequence: CDR1 MNHEY, CDR2 SVGAGI.

This rearrangement joins TRBV18 to TRBJ2-5, with D possibly matching TRBD1 (6 bases). Germline V CDR1 and CDR2: KGHSH, LQKENI. There are 15 residues in the CDR3. Trimming removed 5 bases at V and 4 bases at J, with 17 bases between. The CDR3 spells CASSDNRVGLETQYF. DNA of the CDR3: TGTGCCAGCTCAGACAACAGGGTCGGGTTAGAGACCCAGTACTTC.

The chain uses TRBV18 and TRBJ2-7; 8 bases agree with TRBD1. The germline V gene has CDR1 KGHSH and CDR2 LQKENI. V lost 5 bases and J lost 6; bases outside the gene matches: 3. This CDR3 is 12 amino acids long. The CDR3 region is CASSSDRGEQYF. CDR3 DNA sequence: TGTGCCAGCTCAAGTGACAGGGGCGAGCAGTACTTC.

The gene calls are TRBV5-1 and TRBJ2-2; maybe TRBD1 (6 bases). V was trimmed by 4 bases and J by 3 bases, leaving 13 bases between them. This CDR3 comprises 15 residues. CDR1 SGHRS and CDR2 YFSETQ come from the germline V gene. This CDR3 reads CASSPGTRDTGELFF. The CDR3 DNA is TGCGCCAGCAGCCCCGGGACAAGAGACACCGGGGAGCTGTTTTTT.

This chain joins TRBV7-2 and TRBJ2-4, with 7 bases identical to TRBD1. Germline trimming cut 3 bases from V and 1 base from J; bases unmatched to any gene: 0. Germline V gene sequence: CDR1 SGHTA, CDR2 FQGNSA. This CDR3 has 14 residues. CDR3 region: CASSLTGAKNIQYF. The CDR3 DNA sequence: TGTGCCAGCAGCTTGACAGGGGCCAAAAACATTCAGTACTTC.

J is TRBJ2-2 and V is TRBV5-1, with a tentative D call TRBD1 (5 bases). CDR1 is SGHRS, CDR2 YFSETQ, per germline. The CDR3 covers 13 residues. Trimming left V 0 bases short and J 6 bases short, with 6 bases between. CDR3 amino acids: CASSLVRAGELFF. CDR3 sequence (DNA): TGCGCCAGCAGCTTGGTCAGGGCCGGGGAGCTGTTTTTT.

The gene calls are TRBV14 and TRBJ2-2; TRBD1 matches 8 bases. Per the germline V gene, CDR1 is SGHDN and CDR2 is FVKESK. J was trimmed by 5 bases and V by 4 bases; bases with no gene match: 9. The CDR3 extends over 16 amino acids. CDR3 in DNA: TGTGCCAGCAGCCGCCCTGGACAGGGTGCGACCGGGGAGCTGTTTTTT. This encodes CASSRPGQGATGELFF.

The V gene is TRBV29-1, the J gene TRBJ1-1; 7 nucleotides agree with TRBD1. The germline V gene has CDR1 SQVTM and CDR2 ANQGSEA. The CDR3 covers 13 residues. J was trimmed by 1 base and V by 6 bases; bases with no gene match: 5. The CDR3: CSVRRQGNTEAFF. As DNA, the CDR3 is TGCAGCGTCCGAAGACAGGGGAACACTGAAGCTTTCTTT.

V is TRBV5-1 and J is TRBJ2-3; 9 bases are a match to TRBD1. Germline CDR1 is SGHRS and CDR2 is YFSETQ. This CDR3 is 15 amino acids long. The V and J ends lost 0 bases and 1 base, in that order; junction bases with no gene match: 0. DNA of the CDR3: TGCGCCAGCAGCTTGGGGACAGGGGGCACAGATACGCAGTATTTT. This sequence encodes CASSLGTGGTDTQYF.

The V gene is TRBV12-3 or TRBV12-4, the J gene TRBJ2-1, with 7 bases matching TRBD2. The CDR3 contains 12 residues. Unmatched junction bases numbered 6, after V lost 6 bases and J lost 10 bases. CDR3 sequence: CASRRTSEEQFF. The DNA of the CDR3 is TGTGCCAGCAGACGAACTAGCGAGGAGCAGTTCTTC.

This clone was recorded a few times. V and J are TRBV6-4 and TRBJ2-6, with 7 bases identical to TRBD2. This CDR3 is 18 amino acids long. Germline CDR1 is MRHNA and CDR2 is SNTAGT. V lost 3 bases, J lost 2 bases, and 10 bases stayed unmatched. The CDR3 bases are TGTGCCAGCAGTGATTCGGGGGAGGGAAGCCCTGGGGCCAACGTCCTGACTTTC. This encodes CASSDSGEGSPGANVLTF.

The rearrangement uses TRBV27 and TRBJ1-1; no reliable D call. Germline CDR1 MNHEY, CDR2 SMNVEV (reference sequence). The V gene lost 5 bases and the J gene lost 8 bases, with 15 bases spanning the gap. The CDR3 totals 13 residues. The CDR3 bases are TGTGCCAGCAGTCCAGCCCCGGGAAGGGAAGCTTTCTTT. Translation gives CASSPAPGREAFF.

This chain joins TRBV10-1 and TRBJ2-3; 11 nucleotides match TRBD2. This CDR3 is built from 15 residues. The junction had 7 bases not matched to a gene; V was cut back by 6 bases and J by 5 bases. Per the germline V gene, CDR1 is WNHNN and CDR2 is SYGVQD (reference sequence). Written as DNA, the CDR3 is TGCGCCAGCAGCGTAGCGGGGGGGCTAGGAGATACGCAGTATTTT. It codes for CASSVAGGLGDTQYF.

This clone was recorded a few times. J is TRBJ2-5 and V is TRBV4-1; D gene unclear. The germline V gene encodes CDR1 MGHRA and CDR2 YSYEKL. The CDR3 length is 15 residues. V was shortened by 4 bases and J by 5 bases, with 17 bases between the two germline ends. CDR3 amino acids: CASSLLLSSWETQYF. CDR3 DNA: TGCGCCAGCAGCCTCCTCCTTAGCTCTTGGGAGACCCAGTACTTC.

The gene calls are TRBV25-1 and TRBJ2-1, with no clear D. The CDR3 spans 14 residues. Germline CDR1 is MGHDK and CDR2 is SYGVNS. V dropped 5 bases and J dropped 6 bases, with 14 bases sitting between them. As DNA, the CDR3 is TGTGCCAGCAGTATCCGGGTCTCCCCCAATGAGCAGTTCTTC. Amino acid sequence: CASSIRVSPNEQFF.

This clone was seen a single time. The chain links TRBV5-1 to TRBJ2-5; tentative D call: TRBD2 (5 bases). The CDR3 extends over 15 amino acids. V lost 0 bases, J lost 5 bases, and 14 bases lay in between. Germline V lookup: CDR1 SGHRS, CDR2 YFSETQ. CDR3 DNA: TGCGCCAGCAGCTTGGCCCTCCGGCCGGGGGAGACCCAGTACTTC. Amino acids: CASSLALRPGETQYF.